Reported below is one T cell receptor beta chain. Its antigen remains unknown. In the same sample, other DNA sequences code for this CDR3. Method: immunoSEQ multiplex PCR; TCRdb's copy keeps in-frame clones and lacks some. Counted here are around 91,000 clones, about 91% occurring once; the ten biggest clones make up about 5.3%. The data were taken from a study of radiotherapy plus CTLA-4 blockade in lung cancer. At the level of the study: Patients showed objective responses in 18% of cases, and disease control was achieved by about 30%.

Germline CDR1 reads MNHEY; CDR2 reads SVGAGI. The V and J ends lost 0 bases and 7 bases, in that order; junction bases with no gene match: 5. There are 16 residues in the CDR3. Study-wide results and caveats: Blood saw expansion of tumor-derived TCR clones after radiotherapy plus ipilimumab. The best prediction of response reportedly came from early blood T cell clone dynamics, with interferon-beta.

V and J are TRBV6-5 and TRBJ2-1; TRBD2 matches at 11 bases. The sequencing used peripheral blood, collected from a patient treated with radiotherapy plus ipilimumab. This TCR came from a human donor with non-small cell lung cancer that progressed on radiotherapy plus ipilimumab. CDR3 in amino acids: CASSYSSGRAGNEQFF. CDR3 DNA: TGTGCCAGCAGTTACTCTAGCGGGAGGGCGGGAAATGAGCAGTTCTTC.